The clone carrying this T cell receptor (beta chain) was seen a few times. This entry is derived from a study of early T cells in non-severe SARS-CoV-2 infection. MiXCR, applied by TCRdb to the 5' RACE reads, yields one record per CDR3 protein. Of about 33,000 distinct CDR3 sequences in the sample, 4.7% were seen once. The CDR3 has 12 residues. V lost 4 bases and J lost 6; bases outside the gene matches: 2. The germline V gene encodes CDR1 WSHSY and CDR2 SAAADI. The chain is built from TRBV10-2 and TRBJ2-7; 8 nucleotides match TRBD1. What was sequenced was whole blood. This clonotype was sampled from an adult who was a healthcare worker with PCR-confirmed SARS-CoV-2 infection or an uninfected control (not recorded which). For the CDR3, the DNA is TGCGCCAGCAGTGCCACAGGGGGCGAGCAGTACTTC. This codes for CASSATGGEQYF.